This T cell receptor (beta chain) appears in the sequencing data of a study of blood T cell repertoires in COVID-19. About the research overall: Collection of acute and convalescent COVID-19 samples took place in the United States, Italy and Spain. The analysed material was cDNA or gDNA that came from T cells, B-cell-depleted T cells, or PBMCs.

Authors' processing steps: Researchers report that nucleated cell counts were estimated from reference gene primer amplification. Clones were read by immunoSEQ multiplex PCR, and TCRdb kept only the in-frame ones, dropping some. V and J calls and clone size are as listed in that table; D and trimming were resolved from the DNA. Here the sample spans over 150,000 clones, approximately 73% being singletons. This clone was recorded once. The CDR3 consists of 15 residues. Germline V gene lookup returns CDR1 LNHDA and CDR2 SQIVND (reference sequence). Trimming left V 6 bases short and J 5 bases short, with 17 bases between.

The specimen sequenced was peripheral blood. The origin of this receptor is an elderly woman with acute or convalescent COVID-19. The chain employs TRBV19 and TRBJ1-5; possible D gene TRBD1, 5 bases. This CDR3 is CASSAWGGKDQPQHF. CDR3 in DNA: TGTGCCAGTAGCGCCTGGGGGGGGAAGGATCAGCCCCAGCATTTT.